The 5 T cell receptor beta chains below were found in one sample sequenced in a study of blood T cell repertoires in COVID-19. Method: immunoSEQ multiplex PCR; TCRdb's copy keeps in-frame clones and lacks some. The sample yields 150,000 to 200,000 clones, approximately 82% seen once. Material for sequencing was peripheral blood. These receptors were taken from a woman aged 80 or older with acute or convalescent COVID-19.

The chain couples TRBV5-1 to TRBJ1-1; possibly TRBD1 for D (5 bases). In germline, CDR1 is SGHRS, CDR2 YFSETQ. V lost 4 bases and J lost 0, with 13 bases in between. The CDR3 extends over 15 amino acids. The DNA of the CDR3 is TGCGCCAGCAGCCATACGACAGCCATGAACACTGAAGCTTTCTTT. This codes for CASSHTTAMNTEAFF.

This CDR3 is CASSGDYPRTGELFF. CDR3 DNA: TGCGCCAGCAGCGGGGACTACCCGAGAACCGGGGAGCTGTTTTTT. The rearrangement joins TRBV4-3 to TRBJ2-2; 7 positions match TRBD2. The CDR3 consists of 15 residues. CDR1 LGHNA and CDR2 YSLEER come from the germline V gene. The V segment lost 5 bases and the J segment 5 bases; nucleotides outside the gene matches: 8.

The V gene is TRBV11-2, the J gene TRBJ1-5; D is undetermined. V shed 1 base and J shed 0 bases, with 7 bases lying between them. Looked up from germline, CDR1 is SGHAT and CDR2 is FQNNGV. This CDR3 has 15 amino acids. The CDR3 DNA follows: TGTGCCAGCAGCTTAGGCACGGGTAGCAATCAGCCCCAGCATTTT. Translation gives CASSLGTGSNQPQHF.

V gene TRBV27 combines with J gene TRBJ2-7, with D tentatively TRBD2 (6 bases). The CDR3 contains 13 residues. V was trimmed by 2 bases and J by 4 bases, leaving 9 bases between them. The germline V gene has CDR1 MNHEY and CDR2 SMNVEV (reference sequence). This CDR3 reads CASSLGGIYEQYF. CDR3 DNA: TGTGCCAGCAGTTTAGGCGGGATATACGAGCAGTACTTC.

This clone has only one observation. The chain carries TRBV10-2 and TRBJ2-5; D perhaps matches TRBD1 (5 bases). Germline CDR1 WSHSY, CDR2 SAAADI. The CDR3 extends over 16 amino acids. V lost 3 bases to trimming and J lost 4 bases, with 18 bases between them. The CDR3 DNA sequence: TGCGCCAGCAGTGAATCACCTGGGGCCGTTCTAGAGACCCAGTACTTC. Encoded protein: CASSESPGAVLETQYF.